This T cell receptor beta chain was observed in a study of shared clonotypes between healthy human individuals. Study summary: The donors, a couple of women and three men, were aged 18 to 49.

In the CD4+ fraction, cells were divided into CD45RA+ naive and CD45RA-negative memory subsets. Study results and limitations: Around 5% was the fraction of naive CD4 clonotypes found shared across several donors.

Germline V CDR1 and CDR2: SNHLY, FYNNEI. This CDR3 spans 13 amino acids. Between the trimmed V and J ends, which lost 6 bases and 4 bases, there was a span of 10 bases. Using immunoSEQ multiplex PCR, the repertoire was profiled, and TCRdb retains in-frame clones only, with some absent. This repertoire shows over a million clones, roughly 74% found once; its top ten account for approximately 0.56%. This clone was seen a handful of times. Its antigen remains unidentified. This may arise from a read error, as a much more abundant clone is one base away. Other DNA sequences of this sample code for an identical CDR3.

V is TRBV2 and J is TRBJ1-5; D might be TRBD1 (5 bases). This sequence was found in a man aged 18-30 years in good health. Some clones in this sample may be carry-over from other donors' samples. Sequencing was carried out using memory CD4+ T cells from PBMCs. The subset denotes: CD45RA-negative fraction. The CDR3 protein is CASRGTGNQPQHF. The CDR3 DNA reads TGTGCCAGCAGGGGGACGGGGAATCAGCCCCAGCATTTT.